The subject of this entry is one T cell receptor beta chain. Its cognate antigen is unknown. The CDR3 has 15 residues. V was clipped by 4 bases and J by 0 bases, with 10 bases between them. From germline, CDR1 is LNHDA and CDR2 SQIVND (reference sequence). These data are taken from a study of chemoradiotherapy in HPV16-positive cancers. Across the study: Two HPV16-positive patients' cells yielded candidate HPV-specific clones and common motifs.

Study conclusions and caveats: Non-HPV-specific T cells did not expand in tumors during treatment, whereas candidate HPV-specific clones and E7-related motifs did.

Libraries were prepared by immunoSEQ multiplex PCR; TCRdb keeps only in-frame clonotypes and omits some of them. Among 9,500 to 15,000 clones listed, approximately 90% were seen once. Over chemoradiotherapy, repertoires were sampled more than once. The sequencing used blood, collected from a patient who underwent chemoradiotherapy. The J gene is TRBJ1-3, the V gene TRBV19, with TRBD1 as a possible D gene (6 bases). The TCR sequence derives from a human donor with HPV-associated anogenital cancer. CDR3 residues: CASSKDRSSGNTIYF. The CDR3 DNA is TGTGCCAGTAGTAAGGACAGATCCTCTGGAAACACCATATATTTT.